Listed below are T cell receptor beta chains from one sample, sequenced in a study of identical twins. TCRdb re-analysed the 5' RACE reads in MiXCR, keeping a single row per CDR3 protein. The sample records 200,000 or so distinct CDR3 sequences, more than 15% being singletons. The sample was also linked to a second study, of T cells expressing NK-cell markers.

Source material: CD8+ T cells sorted from blood. The receptor set was obtained from a woman under 30 in good health. Both conserved end residues are part of each CDR3. Fields, in order: clone size, D gene, CDR3 length, V gene, J gene, CDR3 DNA, CDR3 protein. D genes are given only for firm matches. Not all rows give a size; the values are once, few, many and, for expanded clones, a class.

abundance: -; d_gene: -; len: 14; v_gene: TRBV5-1; j_gene: TRBJ2-5; CDR3nt: TGCGCCAGCAGCTTGGTCCAACACCAAGAGACCCAGTACTTC; CDR3aa: CASSLVQHQETQYF
abundance: few; d_gene: -; len: 18; v_gene: TRBV4-3; j_gene: TRBJ2-6; CDR3nt: TGCGCCAGCAGCCAAGATACCCCGTATGGAGCTGGGGCCAACGTCCTGACTTTC; CDR3aa: CASSQDTPYGAGANVLTF
abundance: -; d_gene: -; len: 13; v_gene: TRBV6-5; j_gene: TRBJ1-1; CDR3nt: TGTGCCAGCAGTTACTCAGCGGGATTCACAGCTTTCTTT; CDR3aa: CASSYSAGFTAFF
abundance: few; d_gene: -; len: 15; v_gene: TRBV7-6; j_gene: TRBJ2-3; CDR3nt: TGTGCCAGCAGCTTTGGCTGGGACGGCACAGATACGCAGTATTTT; CDR3aa: CASSFGWDGTDTQYF
abundance: few; d_gene: -; len: 15; v_gene: TRBV10-3; j_gene: TRBJ1-1; CDR3nt: TGTGCCATCAGTGCGTCCGGGTTACTAAACACTGAAGCTTTCTTT; CDR3aa: CAISASGLLNTEAFF
abundance: few; d_gene: -; len: 13; v_gene: TRBV9; j_gene: TRBJ1-2; CDR3nt: TGTGCCAGCAGCGTAGAAGGGGACTATGGCTACACCTTC; CDR3aa: CASSVEGDYGYTF
abundance: few; d_gene: -; len: 20; v_gene: TRBV15; j_gene: TRBJ1-4; CDR3nt: TGTGCCACCAGCAGGGACCAGTGGGGCAGCCACCTTCCAACTAATGAAAAACTGTTTTTT; CDR3aa: CATSRDQWGSHLPTNEKLFF
abundance: -; d_gene: TRBD2; len: 17; v_gene: TRBV7-6; j_gene: TRBJ2-3; CDR3nt: TGTGCCAGCAGCTTAACTCTGCGGGGGGGTTACACAGATACGCAGTATTTT; CDR3aa: CASSLTLRGGYTDTQYF
abundance: -; d_gene: TRBD1; len: 12; v_gene: TRBV29-1; j_gene: TRBJ2-7; CDR3nt: TGCAGCGTTGAGACAGGGGGGTACGAGCAGTACTTC; CDR3aa: CSVETGGYEQYF
abundance: few; d_gene: -; len: 15; v_gene: TRBV6-2/TRBV6-3; j_gene: TRBJ2-1; CDR3nt: TGTGCCACCCGATCCGGAGACCTCTCCTACAATGAGCAGTTCTTC; CDR3aa: CATRSGDLSYNEQFF
abundance: -; d_gene: -; len: 13; v_gene: TRBV6-9; j_gene: TRBJ2-7; CDR3nt: TGTGCCAGCATCTATTCATTGTGGTGCGAGCAGTACTTC; CDR3aa: CASIYSLWCEQYF
abundance: -; d_gene: TRBD2; len: 14; v_gene: TRBV27; j_gene: TRBJ2-1; CDR3nt: TGTGCCAGCAGAACTAGCGGGGGGTTCAATGAGCAGTTCTTC; CDR3aa: CASRTSGGFNEQFF
abundance: few; d_gene: -; len: 11; v_gene: TRBV19; j_gene: TRBJ2-7; CDR3nt: TGTGCCAGTACTGAGGGGGGCGAGCAGTACTTC; CDR3aa: CASTEGGEQYF
abundance: -; d_gene: -; len: 15; v_gene: TRBV7-6; j_gene: TRBJ2-3; CDR3nt: TGTGCCAGCAGCCTACTCGACTCTTCCGCAGATACGCAGTATTTT; CDR3aa: CASSLLDSSADTQYF
abundance: -; d_gene: TRBD2; len: 16; v_gene: TRBV6-1; j_gene: TRBJ2-1; CDR3nt: TGTGCCAGCAGTGAAGGAGGCGGGGGGGCCTGGAATGAGCAGTTCTTC; CDR3aa: CASSEGGGGAWNEQFF
abundance: -; d_gene: -; len: 16; v_gene: TRBV27; j_gene: TRBJ2-7; CDR3nt: TGTGCCAGCAGTTTAAGTGGGGGACCCCCATCCTACGAGCAGTACTTC; CDR3aa: CASSLSGGPPSYEQYF
abundance: -; d_gene: -; len: 16; v_gene: TRBV27; j_gene: TRBJ1-6; CDR3nt: TGTGCCAGCAGCCCGGGCCCCAGGGCCTATAATTCACCCCTCCACTTT; CDR3aa: CASSPGPRAYNSPLHF
abundance: few; d_gene: TRBD2; len: 14; v_gene: TRBV27; j_gene: TRBJ2-1; CDR3nt: TGTGCCAGCAGTCTTGGTAGCGGGGTTAATGAGCAGTTCTTC; CDR3aa: CASSLGSGVNEQFF
abundance: -; d_gene: TRBD1; len: 11; v_gene: TRBV29-1; j_gene: TRBJ2-7; CDR3nt: TGCAGCGGGGGACAGACCTACGAGCAGTACTTC; CDR3aa: CSGGQTYEQYF
abundance: -; d_gene: -; len: 15; v_gene: TRBV11-2; j_gene: TRBJ2-5; CDR3nt: TGTGCCAGCAGCTTCGAAGGTAGCATGTGGGAGACCCAGTACTTC; CDR3aa: CASSFEGSMWETQYF
abundance: -; d_gene: TRBD1; len: 16; v_gene: TRBV10-3; j_gene: TRBJ2-5; CDR3nt: TGTGCCATCAGTGAGTCGTTGGGACAGGGGGCAGAGACCCAGTACTTC; CDR3aa: CAISESLGQGAETQYF
abundance: -; d_gene: -; len: 14; v_gene: TRBV20-1; j_gene: TRBJ2-1; CDR3nt: TGCAGTGCCGCCGCGCTAGGGTCCTACAATGAGCAGTTCTTC; CDR3aa: CSAAALGSYNEQFF
abundance: -; d_gene: -; len: 16; v_gene: TRBV7-8; j_gene: TRBJ2-3; CDR3nt: TGTGCCAGCAGCTTAGCCGGTCTCCCAGTTGGAGATACGCAGTATTTT; CDR3aa: CASSLAGLPVGDTQYF
abundance: -; d_gene: TRBD2; len: 20; v_gene: TRBV4-2; j_gene: TRBJ2-2; CDR3nt: TGTGCCAGCAGCCCCGAGCGTCGTAGCGGGGGATTGGAAGGCACCGGGGAGCTGTTTTTT; CDR3aa: CASSPERRSGGLEGTGELFF
abundance: many; d_gene: -; len: 14; v_gene: TRBV12-3/TRBV12-4; j_gene: TRBJ2-7; CDR3nt: TGTGCCAGCAGTTTGGGCGGCACGGCCTACGAGCAGTACTTC; CDR3aa: CASSLGGTAYEQYF
abundance: -; d_gene: -; len: 15; v_gene: TRBV3-1; j_gene: TRBJ1-2; CDR3nt: TGTGCCAGCAGCCAAGATACATTTGACGCGGATGGCTACACCTTC; CDR3aa: CASSQDTFDADGYTF
abundance: -; d_gene: -; len: 12; v_gene: TRBV2; j_gene: TRBJ1-2; CDR3nt: TGTGCCAGCGAAGGACGGAACTATGGCTACACCTTC; CDR3aa: CASEGRNYGYTF
abundance: few; d_gene: -; len: 16; v_gene: TRBV5-1; j_gene: TRBJ2-1; CDR3nt: TGCGCCAGCAAAGGGGGATCAGGGCTAGGGAACAATGAGCAGTTCTTC; CDR3aa: CASKGGSGLGNNEQFF
abundance: -; d_gene: TRBD2; len: 20; v_gene: TRBV6-2/TRBV6-3; j_gene: TRBJ2-2; CDR3nt: TGTGCCAGCAGCCTCACAGGGGAGGAGACTAGCGGGAGAGACACCGGGGAGCTGTTTTTT; CDR3aa: CASSLTGEETSGRDTGELFF
abundance: few; d_gene: TRBD2; len: 15; v_gene: TRBV30; j_gene: TRBJ2-1; CDR3nt: TGTGCCTGGAGTGTACCCGGGAGGGCCATTAATGAGCAGTTCTTC; CDR3aa: CAWSVPGRAINEQFF
abundance: -; d_gene: -; len: 13; v_gene: TRBV10-3; j_gene: TRBJ1-5; CDR3nt: TGTGCCATCAGTGAGTTTCCCGGGGGGCCCCAGCATTTT; CDR3aa: CAISEFPGGPQHF
abundance: few; d_gene: -; len: 14; v_gene: TRBV7-9; j_gene: TRBJ2-5; CDR3nt: TGTGCCAGCAGCTTAGTAACCGTCCAAGAGACCCAGTACTTC; CDR3aa: CASSLVTVQETQYF
abundance: -; d_gene: -; len: 12; v_gene: TRBV27; j_gene: TRBJ2-5; CDR3nt: TGTGCCAGCAGTTTCGTACAAGAGACCCAGTACTTC; CDR3aa: CASSFVQETQYF
abundance: few; d_gene: TRBD2; len: 16; v_gene: TRBV5-1; j_gene: TRBJ2-1; CDR3nt: TGCGCCAGCAGCCCACTATCACTAGCGGGAGGACCAGAGCAGTTCTTC; CDR3aa: CASSPLSLAGGPEQFF
abundance: -; d_gene: TRBD2; len: 12; v_gene: TRBV12-3/TRBV12-4; j_gene: TRBJ2-1; CDR3nt: TGTGCCAGCAGCTCTCTAGCGGGACAGCAGTTCTTC; CDR3aa: CASSSLAGQQFF
abundance: few; d_gene: TRBD1; len: 15; v_gene: TRBV29-1; j_gene: TRBJ2-7; CDR3nt: TGCAGCGTTGTGGAACCGGGACAGGGCCTCTACGAGCAGTACTTC; CDR3aa: CSVVEPGQGLYEQYF
abundance: few; d_gene: TRBD1; len: 11; v_gene: TRBV29-1; j_gene: TRBJ1-1; CDR3nt: TGCAGCGTTGAACAGGGGGTTGAAGCTTTCTTT; CDR3aa: CSVEQGVEAFF
abundance: -; d_gene: -; len: 14; v_gene: TRBV18; j_gene: TRBJ2-7; CDR3nt: TGTGCCAGCTCACCACCCCAAGAATCCTACGAGCAGTACTTC; CDR3aa: CASSPPQESYEQYF
abundance: -; d_gene: -; len: 14; v_gene: TRBV9; j_gene: TRBJ2-5; CDR3nt: TGTGCCAGCAGCGTAGCTTTAGGAGAAGAGACCCAGTACTTC; CDR3aa: CASSVALGEETQYF
abundance: -; d_gene: TRBD2; len: 14; v_gene: TRBV15; j_gene: TRBJ2-3; CDR3nt: TGTGCCACCAGCCGCGGGGGGGCATCAGATACGCAGTATTTT; CDR3aa: CATSRGGASDTQYF
abundance: -; d_gene: TRBD1; len: 13; v_gene: TRBV3-1; j_gene: TRBJ2-7; CDR3nt: TGTGCCAGCAGCCAGACAGGGCTGGGCGAGCAGTACTTC; CDR3aa: CASSQTGLGEQYF
abundance: -; d_gene: -; len: 15; v_gene: TRBV27; j_gene: TRBJ2-3; CDR3nt: TGTGCCAGCAGTTTTGTCGGACCTAGCACAGATACGCAGTATTTT; CDR3aa: CASSFVGPSTDTQYF
abundance: few; d_gene: TRBD2; len: 15; v_gene: TRBV12-3/TRBV12-4; j_gene: TRBJ2-7; CDR3nt: TGTGCCAGCTCTTACCCAACTAGCGGTGTGGAGGAGCAGTACTTC; CDR3aa: CASSYPTSGVEEQYF
abundance: -; d_gene: TRBD1; len: 16; v_gene: TRBV25-1; j_gene: TRBJ2-2; CDR3nt: TGTGCCAGCAGTGGTCTGGGACAGGGGGCAGACGGGGAGCTGTTTTTT; CDR3aa: CASSGLGQGADGELFF
abundance: few; d_gene: TRBD2; len: 17; v_gene: TRBV27; j_gene: TRBJ2-2; CDR3nt: TGTGCCAGCAGCTGGGGGACTAGCGGGAGGTGGACCGGGGAGCTGTTTTTT; CDR3aa: CASSWGTSGRWTGELFF
abundance: many; d_gene: TRBD2; len: 14; v_gene: TRBV20-1; j_gene: TRBJ2-1; CDR3nt: TGCAGTGCTAGACCCAGGACTAGCTCCAATGAGCAGTTCTTC; CDR3aa: CSARPRTSSNEQFF
abundance: -; d_gene: -; len: 15; v_gene: TRBV7-7; j_gene: TRBJ2-1; CDR3nt: TGTGCTAGCAGCTTAACGTCGGCAGTCAACAATGAGCAGTTCTTC; CDR3aa: CASSLTSAVNNEQFF
abundance: -; d_gene: -; len: 11; v_gene: TRBV20-1; j_gene: TRBJ2-7; CDR3nt: TGCAGTGCTACGGGCTTCTACGAGCAGTACTTC; CDR3aa: CSATGFYEQYF
abundance: few; d_gene: TRBD2; len: 20; v_gene: TRBV20-1; j_gene: TRBJ2-2; CDR3nt: TGCAGTGCGCCACTACTATATCGGCGGGAGCCTACTCAAAGGCCCGGGGAGCTGTTTTTT; CDR3aa: CSAPLLYRREPTQRPGELFF
abundance: few; d_gene: TRBD2; len: 16; v_gene: TRBV5-6; j_gene: TRBJ2-1; CDR3nt: TGTGCCAGCGGGAAACACAGCGGGAAGGGATACAATGAGCAGTTCTTC; CDR3aa: CASGKHSGKGYNEQFF
abundance: few; d_gene: -; len: 15; v_gene: TRBV2; j_gene: TRBJ1-2; CDR3nt: TGTGCCAGCATGGACGCTAACGCGCGGGACTATGGCTACACCTTC; CDR3aa: CASMDANARDYGYTF
abundance: -; d_gene: -; len: 14; v_gene: TRBV7-9; j_gene: TRBJ1-1; CDR3nt: TGTGCCAGCAGCTTAGTGGAGGGAGACACTGAAGCTTTCTTT; CDR3aa: CASSLVEGDTEAFF
abundance: few; d_gene: -; len: 13; v_gene: TRBV29-1; j_gene: TRBJ1-2; CDR3nt: TGCAGCGTTGATAGGACCTCAGACTATGGCTACACCTTC; CDR3aa: CSVDRTSDYGYTF
abundance: few; d_gene: -; len: 15; v_gene: TRBV7-8; j_gene: TRBJ2-5; CDR3nt: TGTGCCAGCAGCGGGTGGGACGAAATTGAGGAGACCCAGTACTTC; CDR3aa: CASSGWDEIEETQYF